Listed below are T cell receptor beta chains from one sample, sequenced in a study of blood T cell repertoires in COVID-19. The table came from immunoSEQ multiplex PCR; TCRdb's copy has only in-frame clones and leaves some out. The data contain about 250,000 clones, around 85% of them singletons. The sample taken for sequencing was peripheral blood. The receptors shown here come from a woman of 80 years or more with acute or convalescent COVID-19. Both conserved end residues are part of each CDR3. D genes are given only for firm matches. The size of a clone is reported for some rows only, either as once, few or many, or as a class for expanded clones.

>-|TRBV4-1|-|TRBJ1-2
TGCGCCAGCAGCCAATCAGCGGCAGTCTATGGCTACACCTTC
CASSQSAAVYGYTF
>TRBD1|TRBV19|-|TRBJ2-3
TGTGCCAGTAGTACCGGACAGGGAGGTACAGATACGCAGTATTTT
CASSTGQGGTDTQYF
>TRBD2|TRBV15|few|TRBJ2-2
TGTGCCACCAGCAGAACATACCCCGCGAAGTTGCGGGGGGGCGATTGGAGCACCGGGGAGCTGTTTTTT
CATSRTYPAKLRGGDWSTGELFF
>-|TRBV11-2|-|TRBJ2-7
TGTGCCAGCAGCTTAGAAGCGACTAGGGCTTCCTACGAGCAGTACTTC
CASSLEATRASYEQYF
>-|TRBV11-3|few|TRBJ2-5
TGTGCCAGCAGCACTAGGACCGGAGAGACCCAGTACTTC
CASSTRTGETQYF
>TRBD2|TRBV5-1|-|TRBJ2-5
TGCGCCAGCAGCTTGGGACTAGCGCAAGAGACCCAGTACTTC
CASSLGLAQETQYF
>-|TRBV6-5|-|TRBJ1-6
TGTGCCAGCAGCCTGTCGGGACACAATAATTCACCCCTCCACTTT
CASSLSGHNNSPLHF
>-|TRBV18|-|TRBJ2-7
TGTGCCAGCTCAAGAGGGCCCGGCTCCTACGAGCAGTACTTC
CASSRGPGSYEQYF
>TRBD1|TRBV25-1|-|TRBJ2-1
TGTGCCAGCAGCGCAAGGGGGCGGAACTACAATGAGCAGTTCTTC
CASSARGRNYNEQFF
>TRBD1|TRBV2|-|TRBJ1-1
TGTGCCTCCAAGGGGACAGAGTCGAACACTGAAGCTTTCTTT
CASKGTESNTEAFF
>-|TRBV2|-|TRBJ1-4
TGTGCCAGCAGTGAAGCGACCAGGGGTGGAGAAAAACTGTTTTTT
CASSEATRGGEKLFF
>TRBD1|TRBV6-2/TRBV6-3|few|TRBJ1-1
TGTGCCAGCAGTAGGTCGGGACAGGGAGGACTGAACACTGAAGCTTTCTTT
CASSRSGQGGLNTEAFF
>TRBD1|TRBV5-1|-|TRBJ2-6
TGCGCCAGCAGCCGAACAGGGGGCGTTTCTGGGGCCAACGTCCTGACTTTC
CASSRTGGVSGANVLTF
>-|TRBV5-1|-|TRBJ1-5
TGCGCCAGCAGCCCGGACAGCCGCAATCAGCCCCAGCATTTT
CASSPDSRNQPQHF
>TRBD2|TRBV11-2|-|TRBJ2-1
TGTGCCAGCAGCTTAGATATAGCGGGACTGTACAATGAGCAGTTCTTC
CASSLDIAGLYNEQFF
>TRBD1|TRBV19|once|TRBJ1-2
TGTGCCAGTAGTCTGGACAGGGAAGGTGGCTACACCTTC
CASSLDREGGYTF
>TRBD1|TRBV4-2|-|TRBJ1-1
TGTGCCAGCAGCCCCAACCCCGGGACAGCCAGAACTGAAGCTTTCTTT
CASSPNPGTARTEAFF
>-|TRBV9|-|TRBJ2-5
TGTGCCAGCAGCGTAATCCGAGTTGAAGAGACCCAGTACTTC
CASSVIRVEETQYF
>-|TRBV7-8|-|TRBJ2-5
TGTGCCAGCAGCTTAGTTTGGGGTCAGGGGGAGACCCAGTACTTC
CASSLVWGQGETQYF
>-|TRBV15|-|TRBJ2-2
TGTGCCACCAGCAGAGATCTAGTGTCCGGGGAGCTGTTTTTT
CATSRDLVSGELFF
>TRBD2|TRBV28|-|TRBJ2-1
TGTGCCAGCAGGCGACTAGCGGGATGGAATGAGCAGTTCTTC
CASRRLAGWNEQFF
>-|TRBV3-1/TRBV3-2|-|TRBJ2-2
TGTGCCAGCAGCCAGGCACTAGAAAACACCGGGGAGCTGTTTTTT
CASSQALENTGELFF
>TRBD2|TRBV29-1|-|TRBJ2-3
TGCAGCGCTTCGACTAGCGGGTTCACAGATACGCAGTATTTT
CSASTSGFTDTQYF
>-|TRBV2|-|TRBJ2-1
TGTGCCAGCAGTGTTCCGGGACAACTAAAAATACTACAAGGTAATGAGCAGTTCTTC
CASSVPGQLKILQGNEQFF
>TRBD1|TRBV29-1|-|TRBJ2-4
TGCAGCGTTGGCCCCGGGACAGGTCTTCAGTACTTC
CSVGPGTGLQYF
>-|TRBV5-1|-|TRBJ1-2
TGCGCCAGCAGCTTAAGGGCGAGACAGGCTGGCTACACCTTC
CASSLRARQAGYTF
>-|TRBV5-1|-|TRBJ2-5
TGCGCCAGCAGCTTGGCTACCCCTTTGTCGGAGACCCAGTACTTC
CASSLATPLSETQYF
>-|TRBV7-9|once|TRBJ1-1
TGTGCCAGCAGCAGGAGATCAGAGGCTGAAGCTTTCTTT
CASSRRSEAEAFF
>TRBD1|TRBV19|-|TRBJ1-5
TGTGCCACCACCCGACAGGGAAATCAGCCCCAGCATTTT
CATTRQGNQPQHF
>-|TRBV18|-|TRBJ2-2
TGTGCCAGCAGAACGTCGGGACTGCTAGACACCGGGGAGCTGTTTTTT
CASRTSGLLDTGELFF
>TRBD1|TRBV30|-|TRBJ1-4
TGTGCCTGGAGTGTACGGACAGGCAATGAAAAACTGTTTTTT
CAWSVRTGNEKLFF
>TRBD1|TRBV7-8|-|TRBJ1-6
TGTGCCAGCAGCATGGGACAGTCAAATTCACCCCTCCACTTT
CASSMGQSNSPLHF
>-|TRBV3-1/TRBV3-2|-|TRBJ2-3
TGTGCCAGCAGCCAAATAGCGACCGGCACAGATACGCAGTATTTT
CASSQIATGTDTQYF
>TRBD1|TRBV10-3|-|TRBJ1-1
TGTGCCATCAGAACATTACAGGGGGCGAGGGGAGTGGGGACTGAAGCTTTCTTT
CAIRTLQGARGVGTEAFF
>-|TRBV11-2|-|TRBJ2-3
TGTGCCAGCAGCCCCGGGGGACCCACAGATACGCAGTATTTT
CASSPGGPTDTQYF
>-|TRBV27|few|TRBJ1-5
TGTGCCAGCAGCCGGGGAACTAGCAATCAGCCCCAGCATTTT
CASSRGTSNQPQHF
>TRBD2|TRBV4-1|-|TRBJ2-7
TGCGCCAGCACCTTGGGGGGGGGCTACGAGCAGTACTTC
CASTLGGGYEQYF
>TRBD1|TRBV25-1|-|TRBJ2-6
TGTGCCAGCAGTCCATCCTTGGGACAGAACTCTGGGGCCAACGTCCTGACTTTC
CASSPSLGQNSGANVLTF
>-|TRBV7-2|-|TRBJ1-4
TGTGCCAGCAGCTTAGTTTCGACCTTAAGCGACGAAAAACTGTTTTTT
CASSLVSTLSDEKLFF
>TRBD1|TRBV5-1|-|TRBJ2-2
TGCGCCAGCAGCTTGATGGGACAGTACACCGGGGAGCTGTTTTTT
CASSLMGQYTGELFF
>-|TRBV11-2|-|TRBJ1-2
TGTGCCAGCAGCTTAAGGGAGGGCGGGGGCTACACCTTC
CASSLREGGGYTF
>-|TRBV7-2|-|TRBJ2-7
TGTGCCAGCAGCACCGTGAAGGGGGCCTACGAGCAGTACTTC
CASSTVKGAYEQYF
>-|TRBV9|many|TRBJ1-2
TGTGCCAGCAGCGTAGATGGGCAGAGTTATGGCTACACCTTC
CASSVDGQSYGYTF
>TRBD2|TRBV2|-|TRBJ2-5
TGTGCCAGCAGCGCAGGGACTAGCGGGCGGGAGACCCAGTACTTC
CASSAGTSGRETQYF
>-|TRBV5-1|-|TRBJ2-1
TGCGCCAGCAGCTCGGCCCAGCGCTCCTACAATGAGCAGTTCTTC
CASSSAQRSYNEQFF
>TRBD1|TRBV19|few|TRBJ1-3
TGTGCCAGAGGGACAGGGGGCCAAATCTTCTCTGGAAACACCATATATTTT
CARGTGGQIFSGNTIYF
>TRBD1|TRBV29-1|few|TRBJ1-4
TGCAGCGCGGGCCTGGGACAGGGTGTTGAAAAACTGTTTTTT
CSAGLGQGVEKLFF
>-|TRBV9|once|TRBJ1-5
TGTGCCAGCAGCCCCTCGGACTTCCCCAATCAGCCCCAGCATTTT
CASSPSDFPNQPQHF
>-|TRBV5-4|-|TRBJ1-3
TGTGCCAGCAGCCCTACCGGAGGATCTTTGACTGGAAACACCATATATTTT
CASSPTGGSLTGNTIYF
>TRBD1|TRBV7-2|-|TRBJ2-7
TGTGCCAGCAGCTTGGTTTCTGGGACAGGGAGCGAGCAGTACTTC
CASSLVSGTGSEQYF
>TRBD2|TRBV19|-|TRBJ2-1
TGTGCCAGTAGGAGACATCTAGCGGGAGACAATGAGCAGTTCTTC
CASRRHLAGDNEQFF
>-|TRBV3-1/TRBV3-2|once|TRBJ2-2
TGTGCCAGCAGCCAAAGCATTGCCGGGGAGCTGTTTTTT
CASSQSIAGELFF
>-|TRBV10-3|-|TRBJ1-2
TGTGCCATCAGCCAAAGACAGGTAGAGACCAAATTGTTAGGCTACACCTTC
CAISQRQVETKLLGYTF
>TRBD2|TRBV15|-|TRBJ2-1
TGTGCCACCAGCACAAGACTAGCGGGAGGGCTAGGACTTCTAAATGAGCAGTTCTTC
CATSTRLAGGLGLLNEQFF
>-|TRBV6-5|-|TRBJ1-4
TGTGCCAGCAGTTACCGAGGAGAGGGTGAAAAACTGTTTTTT
CASSYRGEGEKLFF
>TRBD2|TRBV7-2|-|TRBJ2-7
TGTGCCAGCAGCTTATGGGGCGGGAGGGTGTACGAGCAGTACTTC
CASSLWGGRVYEQYF
>-|TRBV12-1|-|TRBJ1-3
TGTGCCAGCAGCCCGCTCATTTCGCAGCGGGGAGGGGACTCTGGAAACACCATATATTTT
CASSPLISQRGGDSGNTIYF